This T cell receptor (beta chain) was observed in a study of identical twins. Regarding the study as a whole: An excess of low generation probability was shown by twin-shared out-of-frame alpha sequences. Abundant beta clonotypes from cord blood had fewer insertions, unlike memory repertoires, which showed none.

In regard to this clonotype: Antigen: not known.

Trimming stripped 3 bases from V and 6 bases from J, with 12 bases between. The CDR3 runs to 14 residues. Germline V gene data show CDR1 as SNHLY and CDR2 as FYNNEI. MiXCR, run by TCRdb on the 5' RACE reads, gives a single entry per CDR3 protein. Of about 1.7 million distinct CDR3 sequences listed, about 32% are singletons. The specimen sequenced was cord blood. The chain uses TRBV2 and TRBJ1-5; D is perhaps TRBD1 (6 bases). This sequence was found in a newborn girl in good health. The chain's CDR3 is CASSEGARGQPQHF. CDR3 in DNA: TGTGCCAGCAGTGAGGGGGCGCGGGGTCAGCCCCAGCATTTT.